This paragraph reports one T cell receptor beta chain. The sample comes from a study of shared clonotypes between healthy human individuals. Each subset's genomic DNA was split evenly across several immunoSEQ plates. The input for sorted-subset replicate PCRs was around 0.2 ug DNA, about 30,000 T cell genomes. TCRdb keeps only in-frame clones here, not all; method: immunoSEQ multiplex PCR. The sample yields 950,000 to 1,200,000 clones, 77% seen once. V shed 3 bases and J 0 bases; nucleotides not matched to a gene: 4. The CDR3 consists of 14 residues. CDR1 is GTSNPN, CDR2 SVGIG, per germline (reference sequence).

The chain employs TRBV30 and TRBJ1-2; 7 bases agree with TRBD1. This sequence originates from a man in his late teens or twenties in good health. Some clones in this sample may be carry-over from other donors' samples. Sequencing was performed on memory CD4+ T cells from PBMCs. Subset: CD45RA-negative fraction. The CDR3 coding sequence is TGTGCCTGGAGGAACAGGGGAACTAACTATGGCTACACCTTC. It codes for CAWRNRGTNYGYTF.